This entry is about one TCR beta chain. Its antigen is not known. The CDR3 covers 16 residues. V shed 4 bases, J shed 4 bases, and the junction held 7 bases outside the gene matches. Germline lookup yields CDR1 SNHLY and CDR2 FYNNEI. The sample belongs to a study of cytomegalovirus exposure and HLA in healthy donors. General study points: The study labeled roughly 160 TCR beta chains cytomegalovirus-associated.

Vbeta (60) and Jbeta (13) primers were used in the PCR. Libraries were prepared by immunoSEQ multiplex PCR; TCRdb keeps only in-frame clonotypes and omits some of them. The top ten clones hold roughly 2% of a sample with approximately 300,000 clones, about four fifths of them seen once. The sequence derives from a woman aged 40 to 50 in good health and CMV-seropositive. The rearrangement joins TRBV2 to TRBJ2-2, with TRBD1 identical over 9 bases. Sequences were obtained from PBMCs. The CDR3 bases are TGTGCCAGCAGTGTGGGGACAGGGAGAGCCACCGGGGAGCTGTTTTTT. Protein sequence: CASSVGTGRATGELFF.